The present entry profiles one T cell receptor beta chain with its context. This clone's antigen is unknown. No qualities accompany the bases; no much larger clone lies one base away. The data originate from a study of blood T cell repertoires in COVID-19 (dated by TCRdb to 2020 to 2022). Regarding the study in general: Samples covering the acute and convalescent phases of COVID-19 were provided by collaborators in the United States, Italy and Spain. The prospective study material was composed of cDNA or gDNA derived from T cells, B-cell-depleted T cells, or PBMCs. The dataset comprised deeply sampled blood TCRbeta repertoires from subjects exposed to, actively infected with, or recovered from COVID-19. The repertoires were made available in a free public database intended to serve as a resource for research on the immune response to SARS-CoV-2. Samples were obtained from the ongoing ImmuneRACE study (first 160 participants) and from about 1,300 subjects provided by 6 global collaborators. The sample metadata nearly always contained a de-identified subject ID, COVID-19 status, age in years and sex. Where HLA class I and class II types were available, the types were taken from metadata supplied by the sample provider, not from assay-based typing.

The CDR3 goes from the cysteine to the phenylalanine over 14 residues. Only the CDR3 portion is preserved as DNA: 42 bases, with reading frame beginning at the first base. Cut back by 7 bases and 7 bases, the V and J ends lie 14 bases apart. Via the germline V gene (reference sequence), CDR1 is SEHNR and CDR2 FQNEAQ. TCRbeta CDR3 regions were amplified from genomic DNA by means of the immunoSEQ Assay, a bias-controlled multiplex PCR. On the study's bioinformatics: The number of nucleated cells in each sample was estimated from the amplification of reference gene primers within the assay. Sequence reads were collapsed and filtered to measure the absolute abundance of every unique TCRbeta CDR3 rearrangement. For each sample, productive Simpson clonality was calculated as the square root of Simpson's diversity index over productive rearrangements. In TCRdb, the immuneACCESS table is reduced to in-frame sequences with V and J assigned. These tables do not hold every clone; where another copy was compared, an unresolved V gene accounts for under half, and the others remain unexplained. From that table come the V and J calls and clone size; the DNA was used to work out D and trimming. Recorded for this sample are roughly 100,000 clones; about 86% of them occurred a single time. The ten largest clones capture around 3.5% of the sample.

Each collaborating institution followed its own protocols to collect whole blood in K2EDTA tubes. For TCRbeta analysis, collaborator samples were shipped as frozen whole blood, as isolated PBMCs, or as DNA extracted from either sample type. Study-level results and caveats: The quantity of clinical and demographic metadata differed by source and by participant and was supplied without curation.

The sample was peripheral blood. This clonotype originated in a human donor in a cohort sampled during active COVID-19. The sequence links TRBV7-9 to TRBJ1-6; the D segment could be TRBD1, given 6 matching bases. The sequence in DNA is TGTGCCAGCAACCAGGGGAAATTGAATTCACCCCTCCACTTT. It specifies CASNQGKLNSPLHF.